This TCR beta chain was found in a study of cytomegalovirus exposure and HLA in healthy donors (dated by TCRdb to 2015 to 2018). With respect to the entire study: An earlier analysis of several hundred of the donors reported 276 Gb of sequence data and some 120 million unique TCR beta sequences from around 200 million T cells. Four or five DR-DQ haplotypes were handled as single units for association and clustering, since linkage in the cohort was strong. The later analysis used no new phenotypic data to find candidate immune exposures, relying instead on TCR beta sequences and their occurrence across donors. A later genetic analysis took genome-wide SNP genotypes for about 65% of the 666 donors and used that subset as a discovery cohort. A later analysis re-examined previously published TCR beta repertoires from roughly 650 donors and added high-resolution HLA genotyping to investigate patterns of TCR occurrence. Class I and class II HLA loci were covered by the typing at four-digit resolution. Among the approximately 420 genotyped donors, around 79% belonged to the genetic ancestry cluster associated with self-reported Caucasian donors. Typing coverage varied by locus: roughly 629-640 donors for A, B, C, DRB1 and DQB1; more than 500 for DQA1; some 610 for DPA1; around 450 for DPB1. On average, approximately 250,000 unique TCR beta nucleotide sequences were sequenced per donor among 398 genotyped donors of the cohort, with about 19% of those sequences being non-productive. High-throughput TCR immunosequencing, statistical association of individual TCRs with disease status, and machine learning were combined to predict cytomegalovirus infection status. Donor age, sex, ethnicity and CMV serostatus were compiled alongside the repertoire data. The study profiled the T cell repertoires of approximately 700 subjects by immunosequencing and related them to cytomegalovirus serostatus. Besides the first cohort of 666 subjects, a separate validation cohort made up of 120 different subjects was used. An early release that covered about 640 HLA-typed donors contained approximately 300 gigabases of sequencing data and tens of millions of unique TCR sequences. In an earlier analysis of around 540 of the donors, high-throughput TCR beta sequencing was used to judge whether each TCR beta V gene segment behaved as functional or pseudogenic. All discovery cohort repertoires had been generated on a single sequencing platform. The study aimed to test whether cataloging public T cell receptors could reveal signatures of past pathogen exposure. Study-wide findings and limitations: In this cohort, only TCR beta chains were sequenced, and detectable features were limited by the absence of alpha or paired-chain data. According to a later analysis, most CMV-associated TCR beta chains appeared to be HLA-restricted, and the HLA associations seemed to be driven largely by CMV exposure. The study gave a list of some 150 TCR beta chains associated with cytomegalovirus. HLA typing was unavailable for some donors at each locus, so association tests used only the typed subset. Some IMGT-functional V segments, including TRBV6-2 and TRBV6-3, could not be told apart with the 87-base-pair reads, so those segments were excluded. The sequencing pipeline was judged likely to have produced a cluster of highly shared sequence variants as a technical artifact. In an earlier analysis of 587 of the donors, most TCR beta V segments appeared in productive rearrangements about 87% or about 30% of the time, broadly matching IMGT annotations. When HLA alleles, especially DR and DQ, strongly co-occurred, attributing TCR associations to individual alleles was difficult. In a later analysis, TCR association rates were found to vary across HLA loci, with the most associated TCRs seen for DRB1 alleles and the fewest for HLA-C alleles. In a later genetic analysis, a missense DCLRE1C variant was associated with V-gene and J-gene trimming of TCR beta chains, and the association was replicated in an independent cohort. Cytomegalovirus status was reported to be diagnosed by the classifier with high specificity and sensitivity in both the original and validation cohorts. Roughly uniform sequencing depth across donors was assumed in presence/absence analyses, although this assumption may not hold. Compared with the 666-donor mean, donors in an Asian-associated ancestry cluster had fewer N-insertions in productive TCRs, according to a later genetic analysis. Linkage disequilibrium might explain the correlated functional status among segregating V segments, but an unknown experimental factor could not be ruled out. Approximately 18 rarely observed V segments, including chromosome 9 orphons, were excluded from the earlier analysis of almost 600 of the donors because counts were too low. Immune exposure information for the cohort was limited to CMV serostatus. A further reported finding was that TCR beta sequences accurately predicted the HLA-A and HLA-B alleles for most subjects in the first cohort. Compared with equally common non-associated chains, HLA-associated TCR beta chains in a later analysis were more clonally expanded and had lower generation probabilities. In vitro tests confirmed that a few of the cytomegalovirus-associated TCR beta chains recognize cytomegalovirus antigens. At a false discovery rate of 0.05, a later analysis linked around 17,000 TCR beta sequences to specific HLA alleles. Most TCR sequences were observed very rarely across donors, whereas some public TCRs were present in many individuals. A later analysis reported that several top co-occurrence clusters appeared linked to parvovirus B19, influenza, CMV and Epstein-Barr virus. It was suggested by the authors that the approach could potentially be generalized to other disease states and immunological phenotypes.

The V and J ends are trimmed by 4 bases and 1 base, leaving 7 bases between them. CDR1 and CDR2 are read off the germline V gene as MNHEY and SVGAGI. The CDR3 holds 13 amino acids from the cysteine to the phenylalanine. Only the CDR3 region is kept as DNA, spanning 39 bases read in frame from base 1. The protocol used for the library was the immunoSEQ multiplex PCR assay. A mixture of 60 forward primers for TCR Vbeta segments and 13 reverse primers for TCR Jbeta segments was used in the multiplex PCR. The CDR3 region of rearranged TCR beta genes was amplified from genomic DNA by a multiplex PCR assay. Amplified TCR beta libraries were sequenced as 87-base-pair reads on the Illumina HiSeq System. Regarding the original processing steps: A later analysis tallied tens of millions of unique TCR beta chains across the 666 repertoires, and about 12 million of those chains were shared by two or more donors. A nearest-neighbor algorithm error-corrected the raw reads and collapsed the reads into unique sequences, merging closely related sequences to remove PCR and sequencing errors. CDR3 sequences were aligned to IMGT reference sequences to assign V, D and J gene segments. Each retained sequence needed at least a six-nucleotide match to both a V gene segment and a J gene segment. A rearrangement was called productive if the CDR3 had no stop codons and remained in frame with V and J, and every other rearrangement was called non-productive. Following IMGT convention, CDR3 was defined as the stretch from the second conserved V-encoded cysteine to the conserved J-encoded phenylalanine. The earlier analysis of about 620 of the donors excluded sequences that lacked an unambiguous match to a single V gene segment. An earlier analysis of fewer than 750 of the donors called V segments functional above 56.7% productive rearrangements and segregating when the between-donor standard deviation exceeded 5%. A statistical classification framework was built to diagnose cytomegalovirus status from the catalog of TCR beta chain sequences. V and J gene assignment, in a later analysis, came from comparing TCR nucleotide sequences with IMGT/GENE-DB human TR gene sequences. A later analysis assigned CDR3 sequences and most-parsimonious VDJ recombination scenarios with the TCRdist pipeline. In a later analysis, every TCR beta chain was defined by the combination of its CDR3 amino acid sequence and its V-gene family, and reads without a unique V-gene family were dropped. In a later analysis, approximately 640 highly shared, low-generation-probability nucleotide sequences were removed to address suspected cross-contamination and a sequencing artifact. For each public chain, a later analysis derived a clonal expansion index from normalized ranks of inferred template counts within each repertoire. In a later analysis, generation probabilities were computed with a VDJ recombination model fitted to out-of-frame rearrangements, and the resulting probabilities were checked against IGoR. Hypergeometric tests were used in a later analysis to score TCR-TCR, TCR-HLA and TCR-CMV co-occurrence, with a repertoire-size bias correction applied to the TCR pairs. To estimate false discovery rates, a later analysis permuted the HLA or CMV assignments 20 times. In a later analysis, co-occurring TCRs were grouped using DBSCAN, and TCRdist sequence similarity was added for clustering within HLA-allele-positive subsets. Repertoires with fewer than 30,000 or more than 120,000 public chains were left out of co-occurrence clustering, as were a handful of repertoires with anomalous nucleotide sharing. TCRdb obtained this table from immuneACCESS and retained in-frame rearrangements with V and J assigned. These tables miss some clones; where compared with another copy, unresolved V genes account for less than half of the shortfall, and the remainder is unexplained. That table gives V, J and clone size, and the DNA gave D and trimming. In this sample's table one finds some 40,000 clones. Jointly, the top ten make up approximately 6% of the sample.

In the case of this clone: No cognate antigen has been identified for it.

The cohort was made up of approximately 700 healthy bone marrow donors. Cohort members were all nominally healthy when sampled, although unrecorded immune exposures were likely present. CMV serostatus was recorded as positive for 250 to 300 and negative for about 50% of the roughly 700 cohort members, whereas no CMV serostatus was recorded for the donor in question. Every donor gave a peripheral blood sample, and the peripheral blood mononuclear cells from that sample were used for TCR beta sequencing. The Qiagen DNeasy Blood Extraction Kit was used to extract genomic DNA from the blood cell samples.

The sequence derives from a human donor in good health. The rearranged segments are TRBV6-5 and TRBJ1-1; the D gene is perhaps TRBD1, from 5 matching bases. Sequenced: PBMCs. The CDR3 here reads CASSLGGNTEAFF. The DNA is TGTGCCAGCAGTTTGGGGGGGAACACTGAAGCTTTCTTT.